The T cell receptor beta chain described here comes from a study of blood T cell repertoires in COVID-19. About the study: Samples came from the United States, Italy and Spain, spanning acute and convalescent COVID-19. T cells, B-cell-depleted T cells, or PBMCs supplied cDNA or gDNA.

Study processing details: From reference gene primer amplification, estimates of nucleated cell counts were derived. Only in-frame clones appear in the TCRdb table, and some are missing; sequencing was by immunoSEQ multiplex PCR. That table supplies the V and J calls and clone size; D and trimming were determined from the DNA. The table shows about 130,000 clones, with approximately 80% occurring only once. The sequence came from a human donor in a cohort sampled during active COVID-19. Sequencing was performed on peripheral blood.

CDR3 sequence: CASSYGAGEQFF. For the CDR3, the DNA is TGTGCCAGCAGTTATGGGGCAGGGGAGCAGTTCTTC. V and J are TRBV12-3 or TRBV12-4 and TRBJ2-1; D is perhaps TRBD1 (5 bases). The CDR3 is 12 amino acids. The V and J ends lost 4 bases and 10 bases respectively, with 11 bases between them.